The 7 T cell receptor beta chains below all came from one sample that was sequenced in a study of response to subunit inactivated influenza vaccine. TCRdb fed the RT-PCR reads into MiXCR, producing one record per CDR3 protein. Of about 650,000 distinct CDR3 sequences listed, about 14% are singletons. The sample here was PBMCs from blood, taken 14 to 15 days before vaccination. The receptors here all came from a man aged 45 to 65 who received an inactivated influenza vaccine.

The genes are TRBV28 and TRBJ1-1; D ambiguous. Germline V CDR1 and CDR2: MDHEN, SYDVKM. V was pared by 5 bases and J by 11 bases, with 15 bases between. This CDR3 contains 12 residues. DNA for the CDR3: TGTGCCAGCAGTGAGACCAGCTTCCATGCTTTCTTT. Translation gives CASSETSFHAFF. The entire variable domain, with the rest obtained from reference TRBV28 and TRBJ1-1, is as follows: DVKVTQSSRYLVKRTGEKVFLECVQDMDHENMFWYRQDPGLGLRLIYFSYDVKMKEKGDIPEGYSVSREKKERFSLILESASTNQTSMYLCASSETSFHAFFGQGTRLTVV.

This clonotype has just a few counts. CDR3 sequence: CASSPPGGVWNEQFF. The CDR3 DNA sequence: TGTGCCAGCAGTCCCCCGGGTGGGGTTTGGAATGAGCAGTTCTTC. V gene TRBV6-1 combines with J gene TRBJ2-1; D remains ambiguous. The CDR3 consists of 15 residues. V shed 5 bases and J shed 7 bases, with 18 bases lying between them. The V gene's germline CDR1 is MNHNS and CDR2 SASEGT.

A few counts support this clonotype. The CDR3 spells CASSIRGPGTTYTDTQYF. Written as DNA, the CDR3 is TGTGCCAGTAGTATCAGGGGTCCCGGGACTACCTACACAGATACGCAGTATTTT. The V and J genes are TRBV19 and TRBJ2-3, with D perhaps TRBD2 (7 bases). This CDR3 is 18 amino acids long. Trimming pared 3 bases from V and 2 bases from J, leaving 21 bases between. Germline CDR1 LNHDA, CDR2 SQIVND (reference sequence).

J is TRBJ2-3 and V is TRBV6-5; D is tentatively TRBD1 or TRBD2 (5 bases each). The CDR3 spans 16 residues. Germline CDR1 reads MNHEY; CDR2 reads SVGAGI. The V and J ends lost 3 bases and 0 bases respectively, with 13 bases between them. In DNA, the CDR3 is TGTGCCAGCAGTTATCCAAGGGGAGCTAGCACAGATACGCAGTATTTT. It specifies CASSYPRGASTDTQYF.

The rearrangement joins TRBV7-2 to TRBJ2-5, with no clear D. CDR1 is SGHTA and CDR2 is FQGNSA in the germline V gene. The CDR3 sequence is 11 residues long. V dropped 5 bases and J dropped 4 bases, with 5 bases sitting between them. The CDR3 DNA reads TGTGCCAGCAGCACCAGAGAGACCCAGTACTTC. This codes for CASSTRETQYF.

V is TRBV4-2 and J is TRBJ2-3; TRBD2 agrees at 9 bases. CDR1 LGHNA and CDR2 YNFKEQ come from the germline V gene. Trimming cost V 0 bases and J 2 bases; bases outside gene matches: 9. This CDR3 has 18 amino acids. CDR3 in amino acids: CASSQDQTSGFSTDTQYF. CDR3 DNA: TGTGCCAGCAGCCAAGATCAAACTAGCGGGTTCTCCACAGATACGCAGTATTTT.

The V call is TRBV9, the J call TRBJ2-7; no firm D call. The germline V and J ends were trimmed by 4 bases and 0 bases, with 11 bases remaining between them. There are 14 residues in the CDR3. Per the germline V gene, CDR1 is SGDLS and CDR2 is YYNGEE. CDR3 sequence: CASSRTAYSYEQYF. CDR3 coding DNA: TGTGCCAGCAGCCGGACGGCCTACTCCTACGAGCAGTACTTC.